This TCR beta chain comes out of a study of blood T cell repertoires in COVID-19. Study-level background: Sample material is recorded as cDNA or gDNA derived from T cells, B-cell-depleted T cells, or PBMCs.

This clone was picked up one time. V lost 4 bases and J lost 1, with 10 bases in between. Per the germline V gene, CDR1 is PRHDT and CDR2 is FYEKMQ (reference sequence). The CDR3 has 14 amino acids. The study recruited people aged about 18 to 89 years across 20 to 30 US areas. Before being deemed recovered, Cohort 3 donors had two negative PCRs, clearance, or symptom resolution. Original methodology: Amplified reference gene primers provided the basis for estimating nucleated cell counts. Measured with immunoSEQ multiplex PCR; TCRdb has only the in-frame clones, and not every one. V and J calls plus clone size are reproduced from that table; the DNA served to infer D and trimming. The data contain roughly 160,000 clones, roughly four fifths of them singletons.

The source is a man aged 50-59 years who had recovered from COVID-19. The chain is built from TRBV13 and TRBJ1-1, with D possibly matching TRBD1 (5 bases). Sequences were obtained from PBMCs or T cells enriched from blood (not recorded which). The CDR3 loop reads CASSWGLKNTEAFF. Here the CDR3 DNA reads TGTGCCAGCAGCTGGGGACTGAAGAACACTGAAGCTTTCTTT.